The 10 T cell receptor beta chains in this list originate from one sample, sequenced in a study of shared clonotypes between healthy human individuals. Only in-frame clones appear in the TCRdb table, and some are missing; sequencing was by immunoSEQ multiplex PCR. Of about 520,000 clones listed, roughly 95% are singletons. Sequenced: naive CD4+ T cells sorted from blood. Described subset: CD45RA+ positively selected. All receptors come from a woman aged 25 to 45 in good health.

The genes are TRBV4-1 and TRBJ2-3; TRBD2 matches at 7 bases. The CDR3 is made up of 14 amino acids. CDR1 and CDR2 (germline): MGHRA, YSYEKL. V was clipped by 0 bases and J by 8 bases; unmatched bases: 5. For the CDR3, the DNA is TGCGCCAGCAGCCAAGATCATTCGGGAGGTACGCAGTATTTT. Its translation: CASSQDHSGGTQYF.

The chain recombines TRBV5-6 with TRBJ2-5; 8 positions agree with TRBD1. Trimming took 5 bases from V and 1 from J; bases not matched to a gene: 10. The V gene's germline CDR1 is SGHDT and CDR2 YYEEEE. The CDR3 is 16 amino acids. Here the CDR3 DNA reads TGTGCCAGCAGACTTTTGGGACAGGCCATCCAAGAGACCCAGTACTTC. Translating it yields CASRLLGQAIQETQYF.

The chain has TRBV28 and TRBJ2-4, with D perhaps TRBD1 or TRBD2 (6 bases each). The length of the CDR3 is 16 residues. Germline CDR1 is MDHEN and CDR2 is SYDVKM. V was clipped by 8 bases and J by 3 bases, with 20 bases between them. CDR3 protein: CASGLGGSFDKNIQYF. The CDR3 region has the DNA TGTGCCAGCGGCCTAGGGGGGTCTTTTGACAAAAACATTCAGTACTTC.

The chain carries TRBV28 and TRBJ2-2, with no clear D. The CDR3 covers 14 residues. Trimming cost V 8 bases and J 6 bases, with 16 bases left between them. Germline V gene sequence: CDR1 MDHEN, CDR2 SYDVKM. CDR3 residues: CASWAGPRAGELFF. CDR3 coding DNA: TGTGCCAGCTGGGCCGGGCCCCGAGCCGGGGAGCTGTTTTTT.

The chain carries TRBV25-1 and TRBJ2-1; perhaps TRBD2 as D (6 bases). V lost 4 bases and J lost 9, with 25 bases in between. The germline V gene has CDR1 MGHDK and CDR2 SYGVNS. The CDR3 spans 17 residues. The CDR3 coding sequence is TGTGCCAGCAGTGCAATAACGGGAGCCGGCCAATTTAGTGAGCAGTTCTTC. Its translation: CASSAITGAGQFSEQFF.

This chain links TRBV11-1 with TRBJ2-7; perhaps TRBD1 as D (5 bases). CDR1 SGHAT and CDR2 FQDESV come from the germline V gene (reference sequence). The CDR3 sequence is 14 residues long. Trimming left V 5 bases short and J 0 bases short, with 11 bases between. CDR3 amino acids: CASSRQIGSYEQYF. The CDR3 nucleotides read TGTGCCAGCAGCAGACAGATCGGCTCCTACGAGCAGTACTTC.

This sequence joins TRBV5-4 and TRBJ2-3; TRBD2 matches at 8 bases. The CDR3 sequence is 15 residues long. V trimming: 5 bases; J trimming: 4 bases; junction bases outside the gene matches: 9. Germline assignment: CDR1 SGHNT and CDR2 YYREEE (reference sequence). The DNA for the CDR3 is TGTGCCAGCAGTTTCAGCGGGAGTGCGGCAGATACGCAGTATTTT. Translation: CASSFSGSAADTQYF.

The chain couples TRBV18 to TRBJ2-7, with D possibly being TRBD1 (5 bases). Trimming removed 0 bases from V and 3 bases from J, with 12 bases in between. The CDR3 is 15 residues long. Germline V gene lookup returns CDR1 KGHSH and CDR2 LQKENI. Here the CDR3 reads CASSPPSTVSYEQYF. The CDR3 DNA reads as TGTGCCAGCTCACCACCGTCGACAGTTAGCTACGAGCAGTACTTC.

The chain recombines TRBV9 with TRBJ2-6; D gene uncertain. Deletions cut 4 bases from V and 0 bases from J, with 5 bases between. CDR1 SGDLS and CDR2 YYNGEE come from the germline V gene. The CDR3 length is 14 residues. The CDR3 sequence: CASSTGSGANVLTF. The CDR3 DNA reads TGTGCCAGCAGCACCGGCTCTGGGGCCAACGTCCTGACTTTC.

The V call is TRBV5-1, the J call TRBJ2-3; 8 positions agree with TRBD2. The germline V gene encodes CDR1 SGHRS and CDR2 YFSETQ. The V gene end was trimmed by 2 bases and the J gene end by 6 bases; junction bases not matched to a gene: 11. The CDR3 consists of 16 residues. The CDR3 reads CASSFGTSSLADTQYF. CDR3 sequence (DNA): TGCGCCAGCAGCTTCGGGACTAGTTCTCTGGCGGATACGCAGTATTTT.